The following is a T cell receptor (beta chain) sequence with its context. Per the germline V gene, CDR1 is SGHNT and CDR2 is YENEEA. The CDR3 loop spans 13 amino acids. V lost 5 bases to trimming and J lost 5 bases, with 12 bases between them. This entry comes from a study of OX40 agonist ivuxolimab in advanced cancers. Using immunoSEQ multiplex PCR, the repertoire was profiled, and TCRdb retains in-frame clones only, with some absent. The table shows around 68,000 clones, with more than 75% occurring only once. This clonotype originated in an adult with an advanced solid tumor such as melanoma, head and neck, liver or kidney cancer. The sequenced sample was CD4+ or CD8+ T cells sorted from blood, obtained in a trial of the OX40 agonist ivuxolimab. This chain connects TRBV11-3 to TRBJ2-5, with TRBD1 as a possible D gene (5 bases). The CDR3 spells CASSRGQGETQYF. The CDR3 DNA reads as TGTGCCAGCAGCCGCGGACAAGGCGAGACCCAGTACTTC.